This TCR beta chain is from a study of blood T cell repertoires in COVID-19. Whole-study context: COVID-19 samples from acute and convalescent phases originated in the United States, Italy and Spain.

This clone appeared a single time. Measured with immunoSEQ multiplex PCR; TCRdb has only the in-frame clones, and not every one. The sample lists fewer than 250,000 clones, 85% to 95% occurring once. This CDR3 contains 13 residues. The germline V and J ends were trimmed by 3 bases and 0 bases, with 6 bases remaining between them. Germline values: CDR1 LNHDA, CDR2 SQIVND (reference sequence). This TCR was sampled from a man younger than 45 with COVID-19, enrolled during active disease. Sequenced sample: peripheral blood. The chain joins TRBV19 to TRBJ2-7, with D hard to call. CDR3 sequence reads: CASSMERSYEQYF. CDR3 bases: TGTGCCAGTAGTATGGAGCGCTCCTACGAGCAGTACTTC. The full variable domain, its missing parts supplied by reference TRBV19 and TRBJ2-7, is DGGITQSPKYLFRKEGQNVTLSCEQNLNHDAMYWYRQDPGQGLRLIYYSQIVNDFQKGDIAEGYSVSREKKESFPLTVTSAQKNPTAFYLCASSMERSYEQYFGPGTRLTVT.